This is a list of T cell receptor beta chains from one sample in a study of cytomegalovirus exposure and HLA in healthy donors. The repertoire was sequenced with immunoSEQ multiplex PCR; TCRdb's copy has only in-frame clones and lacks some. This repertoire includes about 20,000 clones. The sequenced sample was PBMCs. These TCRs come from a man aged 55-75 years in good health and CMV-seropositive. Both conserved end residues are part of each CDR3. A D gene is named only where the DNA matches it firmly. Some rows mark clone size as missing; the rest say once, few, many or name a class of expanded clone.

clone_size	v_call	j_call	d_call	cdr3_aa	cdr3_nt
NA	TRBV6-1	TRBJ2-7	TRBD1	CASSALTGREQYF	TGTGCCAGCAGTGCTTTGACAGGGCGGGAGCAGTACTTC
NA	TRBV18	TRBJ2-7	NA	CASSPRTGSYEQYF	TGTGCCAGCTCACCACGAACAGGGTCGTACGAGCAGTACTTC
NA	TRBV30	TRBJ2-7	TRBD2	CACQREATYEQYF	TGTGCCTGTCAGCGGGAGGCAACCTACGAGCAGTACTTC
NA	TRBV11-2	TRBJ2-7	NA	CASSLSGTLTAYEQYF	TGTGCCAGCAGCTTATCCGGCACCCTGACAGCCTACGAGCAGTACTTC
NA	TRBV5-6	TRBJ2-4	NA	CASSYPGATKNIQYF	TGTGCCAGCAGCTACCCAGGGGCTACCAAAAACATTCAGTACTTC
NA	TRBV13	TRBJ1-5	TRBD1	CASSHRGNQPQHF	TGTGCCAGCAGCCACAGGGGGAATCAGCCCCAGCATTTT
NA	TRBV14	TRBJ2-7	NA	CASYRGRGSNEQYF	TGTGCCAGCTACCGGGGGCGGGGGTCCAACGAGCAGTACTTC
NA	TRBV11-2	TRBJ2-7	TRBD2	CASSDSGGSSYEQYF	TGTGCCAGCAGCGATAGCGGGGGGAGCTCCTACGAGCAGTACTTC
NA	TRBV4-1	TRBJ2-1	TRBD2	CASSQEPQIGTTYNEQFF	TGCGCCAGCAGCCAAGAGCCACAGATCGGGACTACCTACAATGAGCAGTTCTTC
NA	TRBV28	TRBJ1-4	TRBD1	CASSYRDRVTLFF	TGTGCCAGCAGTTACCGGGACAGGGTAACACTGTTTTTT
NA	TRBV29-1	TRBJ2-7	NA	CSVRQGGEYEQYF	TGCAGCGTTAGACAGGGCGGGGAGTACGAGCAGTACTTC
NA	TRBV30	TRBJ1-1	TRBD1	CAWDLGQGSTEAFF	TGTGCCTGGGACTTGGGACAGGGCAGCACTGAAGCTTTCTTT
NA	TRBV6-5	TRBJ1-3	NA	CASGMTGVGNTIYF	TGTGCCAGCGGAATGACCGGGGTAGGAAACACCATATATTTT
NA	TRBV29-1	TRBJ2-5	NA	CSVEDGGETQYF	TGCAGCGTTGAAGATGGGGGGGAGACCCAGTACTTC
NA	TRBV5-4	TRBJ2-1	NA	CASSSRVNEQFF	TGTGCCAGCAGCTCCAGGGTTAATGAGCAGTTCTTC
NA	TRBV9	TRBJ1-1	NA	CASSVAPDTEAFF	TGTGCCAGCAGCGTAGCCCCGGACACTGAAGCTTTCTTT
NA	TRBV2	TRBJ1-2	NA	CASSVTVFNGYTF	TGTGCCAGCAGTGTGACAGTGTTCAATGGCTACACCTTC
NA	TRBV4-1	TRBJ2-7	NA	CASSQGYSPFSYEQYF	TGCGCCAGCAGCCAAGGGTACAGCCCTTTCTCCTACGAGCAGTACTTC
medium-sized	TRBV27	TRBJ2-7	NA	CASSLSQLLSYEQYF	TGTGCCAGCAGTTTATCGCAACTCCTCTCCTACGAGCAGTACTTC
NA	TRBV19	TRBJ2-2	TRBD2	CATRTRSSNTGELFF	TGTGCCACCAGGACTAGGTCTTCGAACACCGGGGAGCTGTTTTTT
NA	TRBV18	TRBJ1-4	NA	CASRVGRSNEKLFF	TGTGCCAGCCGTGTAGGGAGGTCGAATGAAAAACTGTTTTTT
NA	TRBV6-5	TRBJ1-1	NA	CASGRGGLNTEAFF	TGTGCCAGCGGGCGGGGGGGGCTGAACACTGAAGCTTTCTTT
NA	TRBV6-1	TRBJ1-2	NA	CASSASGERGGYTF	TGTGCCAGCAGTGCATCAGGGGAGAGGGGTGGCTACACCTTC
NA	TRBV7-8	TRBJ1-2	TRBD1	CASSWTGLNYGYTF	TGTGCCAGCAGCTGGACAGGGCTTAACTATGGCTACACCTTC
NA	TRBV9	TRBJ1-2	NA	CASSVEGHRLWAGYTF	TGTGCCAGCAGCGTAGAGGGGCATCGGCTATGGGCTGGCTACACCTTC
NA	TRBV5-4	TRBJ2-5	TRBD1	CASSSRQGTETQYF	TGTGCCAGCAGCTCAAGACAGGGGACAGAGACCCAGTACTTC
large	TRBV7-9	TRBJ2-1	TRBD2	CASRDGTTSDNEQFF	TGTGCCAGCAGGGACGGGACTACATCCGACAATGAGCAGTTCTTC
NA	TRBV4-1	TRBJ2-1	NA	CASSQRTFNEQFF	TGCGCCAGCAGCCAGAGGACATTTAATGAGCAGTTCTTC
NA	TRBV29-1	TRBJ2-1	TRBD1	CSVTGTGIGNEQFF	TGCAGCGTCACCGGGACAGGGATCGGAAATGAGCAGTTCTTC
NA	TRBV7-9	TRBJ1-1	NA	CASSPWGEAKAFF	TGTGCCAGCAGCCCCTGGGGGGAGGCAAAAGCTTTCTTT
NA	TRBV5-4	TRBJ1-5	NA	CASSREVNQPQHF	TGTGCCAGCAGCCGGGAGGTTAATCAGCCCCAGCATTTT
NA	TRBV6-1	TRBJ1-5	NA	CASSDRGIAQPQHF	TGTGCCAGCAGTGACCGAGGGATTGCTCAGCCCCAGCATTTT
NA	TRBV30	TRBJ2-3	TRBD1	CAWSVLDRGGTDTQYF	TGTGCCTGGAGTGTTCTGGACAGGGGGGGGACAGATACGCAGTATTTT
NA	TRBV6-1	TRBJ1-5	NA	CASSGRDQPQHF	TGTGCCAGCAGTGGCAGGGATCAGCCCCAGCATTTT
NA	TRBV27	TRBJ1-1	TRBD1	CASSPTGTGGENTEAFF	TGTGCCAGCAGTCCAACCGGGACAGGGGGCGAAAACACTGAAGCTTTCTTT
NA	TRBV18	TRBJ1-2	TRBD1	CASSPTGESYGYTF	TGTGCCAGCTCGCCGACAGGGGAAAGCTATGGCTACACCTTC
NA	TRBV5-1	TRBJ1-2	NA	CASSLALQGYGYTF	TGCGCCAGCAGCTTGGCTCTCCAGGGCTATGGCTACACCTTC
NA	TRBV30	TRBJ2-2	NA	CAWRGGDRNTGELFF	TGTGCCTGGAGGGGCGGGGACAGGAACACCGGGGAGCTGTTTTTT
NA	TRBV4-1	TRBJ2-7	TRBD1	CASSQASGQPHSYEQYF	TGCGCCAGCAGCCAAGCCTCGGGACAGCCACATTCCTACGAGCAGTACTTC
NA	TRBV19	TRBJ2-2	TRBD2	CASSLRAGVNTGELFF	TGTGCCAGTAGTCTGAGAGCGGGAGTGAACACCGGGGAGCTGTTTTTT
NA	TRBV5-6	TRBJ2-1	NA	CASSFAGLVSYNEQFF	TGTGCCAGCAGTTTCGCTGGACTTGTCTCCTACAATGAGCAGTTCTTC
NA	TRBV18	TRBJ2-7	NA	CASSSNSYEQYF	TGTGCCAGCTCATCAAACAGCTACGAGCAGTACTTC
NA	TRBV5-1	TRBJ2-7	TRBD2	CASSLGGTSDSEQSF	TGCGCCAGCAGCTTGGGGGGGACTAGCGACTCCGAGCAGTCCTTC
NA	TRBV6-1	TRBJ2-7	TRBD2	CASTMGTSGTYEQYF	TGTGCCAGCACCATGGGGACTAGCGGGACCTACGAGCAGTACTTC
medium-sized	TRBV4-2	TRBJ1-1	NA	CASSQVQEGTEAFF	TGTGCCAGCAGCCAAGTACAGGAGGGCACTGAAGCTTTCTTT
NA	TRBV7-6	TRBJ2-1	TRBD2	CASSLGGLAYHNEQFF	TGTGCCAGCAGCTTAGGGGGACTAGCCTACCACAATGAGCAGTTCTTC
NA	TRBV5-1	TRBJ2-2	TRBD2	CASSLGLAREGTGELFF	TGCGCCAGCAGCCTCGGACTAGCCCGAGAGGGAACCGGGGAGCTGTTTTTT
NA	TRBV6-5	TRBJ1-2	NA	CASSYSRTGNYGYTF	TGTGCCAGCAGTTACTCCCGGACGGGAAACTATGGCTACACCTTC
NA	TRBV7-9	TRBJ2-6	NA	CASSRPGDRVSGANVLTF	TGTGCCAGCAGCCGTCCGGGGGACCGTGTCTCTGGGGCCAACGTCCTGACTTTC
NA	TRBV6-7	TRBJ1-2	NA	CASSYGAPDTF	TGTGCCAGCAGTTACGGAGCTCCCGACACCTTC
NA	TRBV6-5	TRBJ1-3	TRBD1	CASSKRQGNNIYF	TGTGCCAGCAGTAAGCGACAGGGGAACAACATATATTTT
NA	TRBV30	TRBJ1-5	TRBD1	CASSQGADQPQHF	TGTGCATCCTCCCAGGGGGCCGATCAGCCCCAGCATTTT
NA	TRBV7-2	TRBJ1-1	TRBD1	CASSTGQPETEAFF	TGTGCCAGCAGCACGGGACAGCCGGAAACTGAAGCTTTCTTT
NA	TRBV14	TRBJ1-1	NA	CASSQDRNTEAFF	TGTGCCAGCAGCCAAGATAGGAACACTGAAGCTTTCTTT
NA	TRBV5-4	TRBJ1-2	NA	CASSFGSAANYGYTF	TGTGCCAGCAGCTTCGGGTCGGCAGCTAACTATGGCTACACCTTC